In its sample, the clone carrying this TCR beta chain was seen once. Its antigen is unknown. Germline and junction disagree at one end, which may indicate a read error. The CDR3 loop spans 15 amino acids. Germline V CDR1 and CDR2: MRHNA, SNTAGT. The use of a sample-barcoded 5' primer and a J-beta primer mix characterized a second PCR of about 7 to 12 cycles. A 12-random-nucleotide template-switch adaptor tagged each cDNA molecule. TCRdb re-derived calls from the 5' RACE reads in MiXCR, one entry per CDR3 protein. Of around 1.7 million distinct CDR3 sequences in the sample, roughly 28% were seen once. This entry comes from a study of blood T cells in healthy people across ages. Study observations and caveats: Age brought a roughly linear fall in TCR beta diversity measured per million T cells. More naive CD4+ cells and higher diversity were found in long-lived than in aged donors.

Sequencing was carried out using blood. This rearrangement joins TRBV6-4 to TRBJ2-1; TRBD1 matches 9 bases. The clonotype comes from a woman aged 30 to 39 in good health. CDR3 sequence: CASSDSQGAVNEQVF. CDR3 DNA sequence: TGTGCCAGCAGTGACTCACAGGGGGCCGTCAATGAGCAGGTCTTC.